The entry below gives a single T cell receptor beta chain sequence along with its context. PCR employed 60 Vbeta and 13 Jbeta primers. Method: immunoSEQ multiplex PCR; TCRdb's copy keeps in-frame clones and lacks some. Of around 100,000 clones listed, less than 70% were seen once; the top ten hold over 2%. The data derive from a study of cytomegalovirus exposure and HLA in healthy donors. Input material: PBMCs. The receptor was isolated from a woman aged 30 to 39 in good health and CMV-seronegative.

The CDR3 DNA reads as TGTGCCAGCAGCTTGGCCCGGGGCAGGGGGCTGACCAAAAACATTCAGTACTTC. Translating gives CASSLARGRGLTKNIQYF. This chain joins TRBV5-6 and TRBJ2-4, with 8 bases aligning to TRBD1. V lost 0 bases and J lost 2; bases outside the gene matches: 10. The CDR3 loop spans 18 amino acids. CDR1 SGHDT and CDR2 YYEEEE come from the germline V gene.